The TCR beta chain described here comes from a study of blood T cells in healthy people across ages. A sample-barcoded 5' primer and a J-beta primer mix were used in a second PCR of roughly 7 to 12 cycles. MiXCR, run by TCRdb on the 5' RACE reads, gives a single entry per CDR3 protein. The repertoire consists of about 780,000 distinct CDR3 sequences, with 46% occurring once and the leading ten covering 18%. This CDR3 comprises 14 residues. Germline V gene data show CDR1 as SQVTM and CDR2 as ANQGSEA. V was cut by 3 bases and J by 2 bases, with 11 bases left in between. This sequence joins TRBV29-1 and TRBJ1-5; D not certain. The sample taken for sequencing was blood. The receptor was derived from a man at least 80 years old in good health. CDR3 DNA sequence: TGCAGCGTTGAGACTGGGGAGGGCAATCAGCCCCAGCATTTT. Amino acids: CSVETGEGNQPQHF.